The 24 T cell receptor beta chains given below trace back to one sample, sequenced in a study of CD8 T cells in Susac syndrome. The RNA, roughly 0.45 to 1 ug, was put through reverse transcription using random hexamers. TCRdb re-analysed the immunoSEQ multiplex PCR reads in MiXCR, keeping a single row per CDR3 protein. The sample has 150,000 to 190,000 distinct CDR3 sequences; 90% to 95% are singletons. The sample was CD8+ T cells from PBMCs. The origin of the receptors is a human donor with multiple sclerosis.

The rearrangement uses TRBV4-2 and TRBJ2-1, with TRBD1 matching 10 bases. This CDR3 spans 17 amino acids. Germline V gene sequence: CDR1 LGHNA, CDR2 YNFKEQ. V gave up 1 base and J gave up 5 bases; unmatched junction bases: 8. The CDR3 DNA follows: TGTGCCAGCAGCCAAGCGGGAGGGACAGGGGCGGACAATGAGCAGTTCTTC. Protein product: CASSQAGGTGADNEQFF.

The V call is TRBV5-1, the J call TRBJ2-7; maybe TRBD2 (6 bases). Trimming left V 6 bases short and J 2 bases short, with 15 bases between. This CDR3 is built from 14 residues. CDR1 SGHRS and CDR2 YFSETQ come from the germline V gene. The CDR3 is CASTASEVPYEQYF. CDR3 nucleotides: TGCGCCAGCACCGCTAGCGAGGTCCCCTACGAGCAGTACTTC.

This chain uses TRBV10-3 with TRBJ1-5; possible D gene TRBD1, 5 bases. The CDR3 totals 18 residues. Trimming stripped 3 bases from V and 0 bases from J, with 18 bases between. Looked up from germline, CDR1 is ENHRY and CDR2 is SYGVKD. This chain's CDR3 is CAISDSGHGHYSNQPQHF. The DNA for the CDR3 is TGTGCCATCAGTGATTCAGGACACGGCCATTATAGCAATCAGCCCCAGCATTTT.

The chain uses TRBV5-1 and TRBJ2-1; D tentatively fits TRBD1 or TRBD2 (5 bases each). V was cut by 5 bases and J by 0 bases, with 9 bases left in between. Looked up from germline, CDR1 is SGHRS and CDR2 is YFSETQ. The CDR3 is 14 amino acids. The CDR3 loop is CASRGTDSYNEQFF. The CDR3 nucleotides read TGCGCCAGCAGAGGGACCGACTCCTACAATGAGCAGTTCTTC.

The genes are TRBV15 and TRBJ1-1; D gene unclear. The CDR3 runs to 15 residues. V lost 0 bases and J 1 base, leaving 9 bases between the germline ends. The germline CDR1 and CDR2 sequences are LNHNV and YYDKDF (reference sequence). As DNA, the CDR3 is TGTGCCACCAGCAGAGAATCGGGTAAGAACACTGAAGCTTTCTTT. Translation gives CATSRESGKNTEAFF.

The chain uses TRBV2 and TRBJ2-7; D gene unclear. Trimming removed 4 bases at V and 0 bases at J, with 10 bases between. Germline CDR1 and CDR2: SNHLY and FYNNEI. The CDR3 is 14 residues long. The CDR3 nucleotides are TGTGCCAGCAGTGTTCCAAAAAGCTCCTACGAGCAGTACTTC. Protein sequence: CASSVPKSSYEQYF.

The gene calls are TRBV18 and TRBJ1-1, with D uncertain. The CDR3 consists of 13 residues. The V and J ends lost 8 bases and 4 bases respectively, with 14 bases between them. Germline lookup yields CDR1 KGHSH and CDR2 LQKENI. The CDR3 DNA reads TGTGCCAGCCGCCCCCCCTTGGGCACTGAAGCTTTCTTT. Translation gives CASRPPLGTEAFF. The variable domain in full, with the rest retrieved from reference TRBV18 and TRBJ1-1, is NAGVMQNPRHLVRRRGQEARLRCSPMKGHSHVYWYRQLPEEGLKFMVYLQKENIIDESGMPKERFSAEFPKEGPSILRIQQVVRGDSAAYFCASRPPLGTEAFFGQGTRLTVV.

The chain joins TRBV27 to TRBJ2-3; 10 bases line up with TRBD2. Unmatched junction bases numbered 4, after V lost 3 bases and J lost 4 bases. The CDR3 totals 15 residues. Looked up from germline, CDR1 is MNHEY and CDR2 is SMNVEV (reference sequence). The CDR3 reads CASSFERGGPDTQYF. The CDR3 DNA is TGTGCCAGCAGTTTCGAGCGGGGGGGGCCAGATACGCAGTATTTT.

The rearrangement links TRBV29-1 to TRBJ2-7; maybe TRBD1 (6 bases). This CDR3 is built from 13 residues. Germline V gene lookup returns CDR1 SQVTM and CDR2 ANQGSEA. V dropped 8 bases and J dropped 2 bases, with 16 bases sitting between them. As DNA, the CDR3 is TGCAGCTACCGACAGGACGCCACCTACGAGCAGTACTTC. This translates into CSYRQDATYEQYF.

The chain combines TRBV27 with TRBJ1-2; D may be TRBD1 (5 bases). Trimming cost V 0 bases and J 5 bases, with 13 bases left between them. CDR1 and CDR2 (germline): MNHEY, SMNVEV (reference sequence). The CDR3 extends over 15 amino acids. The CDR3 DNA sequence: TGTGCCAGCAGTTTATCAGGGGACGCTCTTTATGGCTACACCTTC. Protein: CASSLSGDALYGYTF.

The chain combines TRBV25-1 with TRBJ2-3, with 10 bases lining up with TRBD1. The CDR3 is 16 residues long. Germline V gene data show CDR1 as MGHDK and CDR2 as SYGVNS. With 8 bases clipped from V and 4 bases from J, the junction kept 12 bases outside the gene matches. Written as DNA, the CDR3 is TGTGCCAGCCGCCACACAGGACAGGGGGATCCAGATACGCAGTATTTT. It encodes CASRHTGQGDPDTQYF.

The rearrangement links TRBV13 to TRBJ1-1; D possibly corresponds to TRBD1 (6 bases). The CDR3 contains 13 residues. Between the trimmed V and J ends, which lost 7 bases and 1 base, there was a span of 10 bases. Looked up from germline, CDR1 is PRHDT and CDR2 is FYEKMQ (reference sequence). The CDR3 sequence is CASTEGGNTEAFF. CDR3 DNA sequence: TGTGCCAGCACCGAGGGGGGGAACACTGAAGCTTTCTTT.

The rearrangement links TRBV12-3 or TRBV12-4 to TRBJ1-1; D unresolved. The germline V and J ends were trimmed by 5 bases and 11 bases, with 15 bases remaining between them. This CDR3 region has 12 residues. CDR3 amino acids: CASSASGPGAFF. The DNA of the CDR3 is TGTGCCAGCAGTGCCTCGGGTCCCGGGGCTTTCTTT.

This chain links TRBV30 with TRBJ2-4, with 8 bases identical to TRBD1. The CDR3 contains 15 residues. V shed 8 bases, J shed 3 bases, and the junction held 12 bases outside the gene matches. CDR1 and CDR2 from the germline V gene are GTSNPN and SVGIG (reference sequence). CDR3 protein: CAGGQENHDKNIQYF. The CDR3 DNA reads TGTGCCGGGGGACAGGAGAACCACGACAAAAACATTCAGTACTTC.

J is TRBJ1-2 and V is TRBV20-1; no firm D call. The germline gives CDR1 DFQATT, CDR2 SNEGSKA (reference sequence). There are 18 residues in the CDR3. Trimming took off 0 bases at V and 0 bases at J, with 20 bases between the two ends. The CDR3 here is CSARDYYEQVTSNYGYTF. CDR3 nucleotides: TGCAGTGCTAGAGACTACTACGAGCAGGTTACCTCTAACTATGGCTACACCTTC.

V and J are TRBV7-9 and TRBJ2-3; tentatively, D is TRBD2 (5 bases). The germline CDR1 and CDR2 sequences are SEHNR and FQNEAQ (reference sequence). CDR3 length: 14 residues. Trimming removed 7 bases at V and 5 bases at J, with 16 bases between. The CDR3 loop is CASTPGGSGDTQYF. The CDR3 DNA sequence: TGTGCCAGCACACCAGGAGGTTCTGGAGATACGCAGTATTTT.

This rearrangement joins TRBV7-3 to TRBJ2-1; 9 bases match TRBD2. Germline values: CDR1 SGHTA, CDR2 FQGTGA. The CDR3 has 13 residues. The CDR3 nucleotides read TGTTTAGCGGGGGCTAGCTCCTACAATGAGCAGTTCTTC. This encodes CLAGASSYNEQFF.

The J gene is TRBJ1-5, the V gene TRBV12-3 or TRBV12-4, with unresolved D. V lost 5 bases, J lost 0 bases, and 11 bases lay in between. The CDR3 loop spans 15 amino acids. CDR3 sequence reads: CASSPAGASNQPQHF. CDR3 coding DNA: TGTGCCAGCAGTCCAGCAGGTGCTAGCAATCAGCCCCAGCATTTT.

This clonotype appeared a single time. The chain carries TRBV29-1 and TRBJ1-3, with D hard to call. Germline V gene data show CDR1 as SQVTM and CDR2 as ANQGSEA. The CDR3 is made up of 11 amino acids. The V gene lost 3 bases and the J gene lost 4 bases, with 4 bases spanning the gap. CDR3 nucleotides: TGCAGCGTTGATAGAGGAAACACCATATATTTT. This encodes CSVDRGNTIYF.

The J gene is TRBJ1-2, the V gene TRBV2, with no clear D. Germline values: CDR1 SNHLY, CDR2 FYNNEI. V was trimmed by 0 bases and J by 5 bases, leaving 10 bases between them. The CDR3 runs to 14 residues. CDR3 amino acids: CASSEAASKYGYTF. In nucleotides, the CDR3 is TGTGCCAGCAGTGAAGCGGCCAGCAAATATGGCTACACCTTC.

This chain connects TRBV4-2 to TRBJ2-5; no firm D call. This CDR3 contains 11 residues. Trimming shortened V by 2 bases and J by 5 bases, and 3 bases separated the two germline ends. CDR1 LGHNA and CDR2 YNFKEQ come from the germline V gene. DNA of the CDR3: TGTGCCAGCAGCCAATCCGAGACCCAGTACTTC. It encodes CASSQSETQYF.

The genes are TRBV20-1 and TRBJ2-7; 10 nucleotides match TRBD2. The CDR3 extends over 15 amino acids. The germline V gene encodes CDR1 DFQATT and CDR2 SNEGSKA (reference sequence). V trimming: 1 base; J trimming: 2 bases; junction bases outside the gene matches: 5. The CDR3 loop reads CSARVTGTSAYEQYF. In DNA form, the CDR3 reads TGCAGTGCTAGAGTCACCGGGACTAGCGCCTACGAGCAGTACTTC.

The chain is built from TRBV6-5 and TRBJ2-7; 7 bases agree with TRBD1. The CDR3 spans 15 residues. Germline V gives CDR1 MNHEY, CDR2 SVGAGI. Trimming removed 2 bases from V and 4 bases from J; junction bases left unmatched: 8. DNA for the CDR3: TGTGCCAGCAGTTACAGGGACAGCCCGACATACGAGCAGTACTTC. Protein: CASSYRDSPTYEQYF.

The genes are TRBV9 and TRBJ2-2; a possible D gene is TRBD1 (7 bases). The length of the CDR3 is 15 residues. The V gene's germline CDR1 is SGDLS and CDR2 YYNGEE. The V end lost 3 bases, the J end lost 6 bases, and 15 bases lay between the germline ends. The CDR3: CASSAPAGGPGELFF. In DNA, the CDR3 is TGTGCCAGCAGCGCCCCGGCAGGGGGGCCCGGGGAGCTGTTTTTT.